These T cell receptor beta chains were read from a single sample in a study of Ad26.COV2.S vaccination and SARS-CoV-2 variants. Profiling relied on immunoSEQ multiplex PCR, and the TCRdb table lists in-frame clones only, not all of them. This sample has about 320,000 clones, with about 90% found just once. Sequenced material: peripheral blood, taken in a trial of Ad26.COV2.S vaccine versus placebo. The receptor source for this set is a person between 18 and 60 years old who received the Ad26.COV2.S COVID-19 vaccine or a placebo. CDR3s include the opening cysteine and the closing phenylalanine or tryptophan. The order of the fields is J gene, V gene, CDR3 protein.

TRBJ1-6 | TRBV5-4 | CASSLEGGSSPLHF
TRBJ2-5 | TRBV2 | CASRSAQETQYF
TRBJ2-7 | TRBV4-3 | CASSQGLIGTSLHEQYF
TRBJ1-5 | TRBV2 | CASRRRPGQPQHF
TRBJ2-5 | TRBV7-2 | CASSLFFETQYF
TRBJ1-1 | TRBV3-1/TRBV3-2 | CASSQATEAFF
TRBJ1-5 | TRBV28 | CASSDVIYQPQHF
TRBJ2-2 | TRBV6-5 | CASSYGSGPNTGELFF
TRBJ2-3 | TRBV3-1/TRBV3-2 | CASSQDRVSGRRGDTQYF
TRBJ1-2 | TRBV4-3 | CASSRGILYGYTF